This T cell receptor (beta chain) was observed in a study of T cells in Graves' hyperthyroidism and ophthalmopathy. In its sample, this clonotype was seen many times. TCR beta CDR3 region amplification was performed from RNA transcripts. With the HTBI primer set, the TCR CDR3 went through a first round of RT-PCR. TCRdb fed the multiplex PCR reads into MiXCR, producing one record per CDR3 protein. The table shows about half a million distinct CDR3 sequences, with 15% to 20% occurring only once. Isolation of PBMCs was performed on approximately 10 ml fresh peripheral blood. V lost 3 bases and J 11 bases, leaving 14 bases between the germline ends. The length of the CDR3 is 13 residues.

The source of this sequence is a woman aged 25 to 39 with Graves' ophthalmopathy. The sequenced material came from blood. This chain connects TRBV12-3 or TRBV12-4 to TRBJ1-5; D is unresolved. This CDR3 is CASSFGRHAAQHF. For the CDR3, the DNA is TGTGCCAGCAGTTTTGGGAGGCACGCAGCCCAGCATTTT.